A single sample gave rise to the 27 T cell receptor beta chains below, sequenced in a study of blood T cell repertoires in COVID-19 (dated by TCRdb to 2019 to 2021). Library creation used the immunoSEQ multiplex PCR assay. TCRdb's version of the immuneACCESS table is confined to in-frame rearrangements and falls short of the full clone set. An unresolved V gene accounts for under half of the shortfall where checked; the remainder is of unknown origin. Here the sample has approximately 300,000 clones; around 86% occur a single time. The ten largest clones take up around 4.8% of the sample. Sequenced sample: PBMCs or T cells enriched from blood (not recorded which). The receptors originated from a man in his sixties who had recovered from COVID-19.

This clone has a single count. The chain employs TRBV29-1 and TRBJ1-1, with TRBD1 as a possible D gene (6 bases). Germline assignment: CDR1 SQVTM and CDR2 ANQGSEA. Trimming removed 4 bases at V and 7 bases at J, with 16 bases between. The CDR3 loop spans 13 amino acids. This chain's CDR3 is CSVVRDTPGEAFF. CDR3 in DNA: TGCAGCGTTGTTCGGGACACCCCCGGTGAAGCTTTCTTT. The full variable domain, rest sourced from reference TRBV29-1 and TRBJ1-1, is SAVISQKPSRDICQRGTSLTIQCQVDSQVTMMFWYRQQPGQSLTLIATANQGSEATYESGFVIDKFPISRPNLTFSTLTVSNMSPEDSSIYLCSVVRDTPGEAFFGQGTRLTVV.

The chain recombines TRBV7-9 with TRBJ1-1; D unresolved. Germline-derived CDR1 and CDR2 are SEHNR and FQNEAQ (reference sequence). The V gene lost 5 bases and the J gene lost 3 bases, with 16 bases spanning the gap. The CDR3 is 15 residues long. CDR3 loop: CASSPPRVVDTEAFF. CDR3 nucleotides: TGTGCCAGCAGCCCCCCGCGGGTGGTGGACACTGAAGCTTTCTTT.

This chain joins TRBV11-3 and TRBJ2-1, with 8 bases fitting TRBD2. J was trimmed by 2 bases and V by 5 bases; bases with no gene match: 14. The CDR3 has 18 residues. From germline, CDR1 is SGHNT and CDR2 YENEEA. The CDR3 DNA follows: TGTGCCAGCAGCCACGGGGGGGCTCGGCGGGGGACCTACAATGAGCAGTTCTTC. Translated: CASSHGGARRGTYNEQFF.

The rearrangement joins TRBV5-1 to TRBJ2-2; D might be TRBD2 (6 bases). Trimming pared 3 bases from V and 0 bases from J, leaving 12 bases between. The germline V gene encodes CDR1 SGHRS and CDR2 YFSETQ. The CDR3 is made up of 16 amino acids. CDR3 sequence: CASSWPSAANTGELFF. In nucleotides, the CDR3 is TGCGCCAGCAGCTGGCCTAGCGCCGCGAACACCGGGGAGCTGTTTTTT. Filled out from reference TRBV5-1 and TRBJ2-2, the complete variable domain reads KAGVTQTPRYLIKTRGQQVTLSCSPISGHRSVSWYQQTPGQGLQFLFEYFSETQRNKGNFPGRFSGRQFSNSRSEMNVSTLELGDSALYLCASSWPSAANTGELFFGEGSRLTVL.

This chain connects TRBV9 to TRBJ2-1, with 8 bases fitting TRBD2. The CDR3 length is 15 residues. V trimming: 0 bases; J trimming: 7 bases; junction bases outside the gene matches: 6. Per the germline V gene, CDR1 is SGDLS and CDR2 is YYNGEE. The CDR3 DNA is TGTGCCAGCAGCGTAGGTCTGCGGGAGGAAAATGAGCAGTTCTTC. Translating it yields CASSVGLREENEQFF. Filled out from reference TRBV9 and TRBJ2-1, the complete variable domain reads DSGVTQTPKHLITATGQRVTLRCSPRSGDLSVYWYQQSLDQGLQFLIQYYNGEERAKGNILERFSAQQFPDLHSELNLSSLELGDSALYFCASSVGLREENEQFFGPGTRLTVL.

This clone was detected once. The junction differs from germline at one of its ends, possibly a read error. The CDR3 bases are TGTGCCAGCAGTTTCTCGTCTATAGGGACAGACTTT. Translating gives CASSFSSIGTDF. V usage is TRBV12-3 or TRBV12-4 and J usage is TRBJ1-6; 7 positions agree with TRBD1. The CDR3 runs 12 residues.

This clone occurred once. The chain recombines TRBV5-1 with TRBJ2-7; 14 bases line up with TRBD2. Per germline, CDR1 SGHRS and CDR2 YFSETQ. The CDR3 spans 17 residues. The junction had 6 bases not matched to a gene; V was cut back by 0 bases and J by 4 bases. The CDR3, as DNA: TGCGCCAGCAGCTTGGTAGGGACTAGCGGGAGCGGGTACGAGCAGTACTTC. Translating gives CASSLVGTSGSGYEQYF.

The rearrangement uses TRBV24-1 and TRBJ2-7, with a weak D call TRBD1 (5 bases). The CDR3 sequence is 11 residues long. Trimming stripped 9 bases from V and 6 bases from J, with 11 bases between. CDR1 is KGHDR and CDR2 is SFDVKD in the germline V gene. CDR3 nucleotide sequence: TGTGCCACCGCTACAGGATCCGAGCAGTACTTC. This gives the protein CATATGSEQYF.

In this sample, this clone turned up once. This chain uses TRBV11-2 with TRBJ2-1, with D uncertain. Germline V lookup: CDR1 SGHAT, CDR2 FQNNGV. This CDR3 is 16 amino acids long. Trimming removed 5 bases at V and 0 bases at J, with 14 bases between. The CDR3, as DNA: TGTGCCAGCAGCCCCCCGACTCCGAGCTCCTACAATGAGCAGTTCTTC. Protein: CASSPPTPSSYNEQFF.

The rearrangement joins TRBV4-2 to TRBJ1-4; D is possibly TRBD1 (5 bases). Trimming took 5 bases from V and 8 from J, leaving 18 bases between them. This CDR3 spans 15 amino acids. The germline V gene has CDR1 LGHNA and CDR2 YNFKEQ. CDR3 protein: CASSILGRYGEKLFF. CDR3 nucleotide sequence: TGTGCCAGCAGCATACTGGGGCGGTACGGGGAAAAACTGTTTTTT.

The chain couples TRBV29-1 to TRBJ2-1; a weak D match, TRBD1 (5 bases). The V gene's germline CDR1 is SQVTM and CDR2 ANQGSEA. The CDR3 covers 14 residues. The ends were cut back, 7 bases at V and 4 bases at J, with 17 bases in the middle. The CDR3 DNA reads as TGCAGCGCCGGAAGACAGTACCCTTACAATGAGCAGTTCTTC. Encoded protein: CSAGRQYPYNEQFF.

The rearrangement uses TRBV7-9 and TRBJ2-7; 7 bases match TRBD1. Germline loops: CDR1 SEHNR, CDR2 FQNEAQ (reference sequence). Unmatched junction bases numbered 7, after V lost 4 bases and J lost 4 bases. The length of the CDR3 is 14 residues. The CDR3 DNA reads TGTGCCAGCAGCTATAGGGACAGCGTATACGAGCAGTACTTC. As protein: CASSYRDSVYEQYF. Supplemented by reference TRBV7-9 and TRBJ2-7, the full variable domain reads DTGVSQNPRHKITKRGQNVTFRCDPISEHNRLYWYRQTLGQGPEFLTYFQNEAQLEKSRLLSDRFSAERPKGSFSTLEIQRTEQGDSAMYLCASSYRDSVYEQYFGPGTRLTVT.

This chain uses TRBV7-3 with TRBJ2-1, with 12 nucleotides matching TRBD2. The trim removed 1 base at V and 1 base at J, leaving 8 bases unmatched. Germline lookup yields CDR1 SGHTA and CDR2 FQGTGA. CDR3 length: 19 amino acids. The CDR3 protein is CASSLISLAGGTSYNEQFF. CDR3 sequence (DNA): TGTGCCAGCAGCTTAATTAGTCTAGCGGGAGGGACATCCTACAATGAGCAGTTCTTC.

The rearrangement joins TRBV7-9 to TRBJ2-6; 8 bases are a match to TRBD1. The germline V gene has CDR1 SEHNR and CDR2 FQNEAQ (reference sequence). J gave up 2 bases and V 2 bases, and 8 bases lay outside the gene matches. The CDR3 extends over 18 amino acids. This CDR3 reads CASSLMTGAQTGANVLTF. CDR3 sequence (DNA): TGTGCCAGCAGCTTAATGACAGGGGCCCAAACTGGGGCCAACGTCCTGACTTTC.

The V call is TRBV28, the J call TRBJ2-7; 8 positions agree with TRBD1. V was clipped by 6 bases and J by 4 bases; unmatched bases: 11. CDR1 MDHEN and CDR2 SYDVKM come from the germline V gene. This CDR3 contains 15 residues. The CDR3 bases are TGTGCCAGCAGCTCACACCAGGGGGCGCGGTACGAGCAGTACTTC. Protein sequence: CASSSHQGARYEQYF.

The chain recombines TRBV27 with TRBJ1-6; tentative D call: TRBD1 (6 bases). The ends were cut back, 7 bases at V and 5 bases at J, with 12 bases in the middle. CDR1 is MNHEY, CDR2 SMNVEV, per germline (reference sequence). The CDR3 has 14 amino acids. The CDR3 is CASTRQVDNSPLHF. Here the CDR3 DNA reads TGTGCCAGCACCCGACAGGTTGATAATTCACCCCTCCACTTT.

This rearrangement joins TRBV10-1 to TRBJ2-2; 9 bases map to TRBD2. From germline, CDR1 is WNHNN and CDR2 SYGVQD (reference sequence). After removal of 6 bases from V and 0 bases from J, the junction contained 8 bases not matched to a gene. The CDR3 extends over 17 amino acids. This CDR3 is CASSPTSGRANTGELFF. DNA of the CDR3: TGCGCCAGCAGCCCGACTAGCGGACGCGCGAACACCGGGGAGCTGTTTTTT.

The chain combines TRBV5-1 with TRBJ1-4; unclear D gene. The V and J ends lost 3 bases and 5 bases respectively, with 14 bases between them. Germline CDR1 and CDR2: SGHRS and YFSETQ. The CDR3 length is 15 residues. Here the CDR3 reads CASSSLGRGNEKLFF. Written as DNA, the CDR3 is TGCGCCAGCAGCTCGTTAGGGAGAGGAAATGAAAAACTGTTTTTT.

This chain uses TRBV29-1 with TRBJ2-4; 8 nucleotides match TRBD2. V lost 8 bases and J lost 0; bases outside the gene matches: 3. Germline V gene sequence: CDR1 SQVTM, CDR2 ANQGSEA. The CDR3 loop spans 13 amino acids. The CDR3 nucleotides read TGCAGCTCCCTAGCGGGAGCCAAAAACATTCAGTACTTC. Translation gives CSSLAGAKNIQYF. The variable domain in full, with the rest retrieved from reference TRBV29-1 and TRBJ2-4, is SAVISQKPSRDICQRGTSLTIQCQVDSQVTMMFWYRQQPGQSLTLIATANQGSEATYESGFVIDKFPISRPNLTFSTLTVSNMSPEDSSIYLCSSLAGAKNIQYFGAGTRLSVL.

The chain has TRBV6-5 and TRBJ2-7; no clear D. This CDR3 has 13 amino acids. Trimming pared 2 bases from V and 3 bases from J, leaving 8 bases between. Germline V CDR1 and CDR2: MNHEY, SVGAGI. CDR3 bases: TGTGCCAGCAGTTACGGGCAGATCTACGAGCAGTACTTC. Translation: CASSYGQIYEQYF.

The chain is built from TRBV18 and TRBJ2-7, with TRBD2 as a possible D gene (5 bases). The germline V and J ends were trimmed by 6 bases and 2 bases, with 14 bases remaining between them. This CDR3 region has 14 residues. Germline CDR1 KGHSH, CDR2 LQKENI. The DNA of the CDR3 is TGTGCCAGCTCGCAACTGGACGGGACCTACGAGCAGTACTTC. Residues: CASSQLDGTYEQYF.

The chain employs TRBV7-2 and TRBJ2-1, with TRBD2 matching over 7 bases. V lost 5 bases and J lost 7; bases outside the gene matches: 8. This CDR3 is built from 14 residues. Germline values: CDR1 SGHTA, CDR2 FQGNSA. The CDR3 loop is CASSPSWGGNEQFF. CDR3 sequence (DNA): TGTGCCAGCAGCCCCTCGTGGGGGGGTAATGAGCAGTTCTTC.

The chain is built from TRBV19 and TRBJ2-5; 7 nucleotides align to TRBD2. CDR1 and CDR2 from the germline V gene are LNHDA and SQIVND (reference sequence). This CDR3 has 14 residues. V lost 11 bases, J lost 2 bases, and 11 bases stayed unmatched. Here the CDR3 DNA reads TGTGCCTGTTCACCCTCGGGAGGACAAGAGACCCAGTACTTC. Amino acids: CACSPSGGQETQYF. Together with reference TRBV19 and TRBJ2-5, the CDR3 gives the full variable domain: DGGITQSPKYLFRKEGQNVTLSCEQNLNHDAMYWYRQDPGQGLRLIYYSQIVNDFQKGDIAEGYSVSREKKESFPLTVTSAQKNPTAFYLCACSPSGGQETQYFGPGTRLLVL.

This chain connects TRBV19 to TRBJ1-4; D ambiguous. CDR1 is LNHDA, CDR2 SQIVND, per germline (reference sequence). The V gene lost 3 bases and the J gene lost 8 bases, with 16 bases spanning the gap. CDR3 length: 15 residues. CDR3 loop: CASSILGPSGEKLFF. The CDR3, as DNA: TGTGCCAGTAGTATCTTGGGCCCCTCGGGGGAAAAACTGTTTTTT. The whole variable domain, remainder taken from reference TRBV19 and TRBJ1-4, is DGGITQSPKYLFRKEGQNVTLSCEQNLNHDAMYWYRQDPGQGLRLIYYSQIVNDFQKGDIAEGYSVSREKKESFPLTVTSAQKNPTAFYLCASSILGPSGEKLFFGSGTQLSVL.

The chain joins TRBV3-1 (or the pseudogene TRBV3-2) to TRBJ1-3; no clear D gene. V was clipped by 5 bases and J by 8 bases, with 10 bases between them. The length of the CDR3 is 12 residues. Germline-derived CDR1 and CDR2 are LGHDT and YNNKEL (reference sequence). CDR3 sequence (DNA): TGTGCCAGCAGCAATAGTCCGGACACCATATATTTT. Translation gives CASSNSPDTIYF.

The genes are TRBV20-1 and TRBJ1-2; 7 nucleotides match TRBD1. V lost 3 bases and J lost 8; bases outside the gene matches: 6. The CDR3 runs to 12 residues. Germline assignment: CDR1 DFQATT and CDR2 SNEGSKA (reference sequence). The CDR3 reads CSASKGAWGYTF. In nucleotides, the CDR3 is TGCAGTGCTAGTAAGGGGGCCTGGGGCTACACCTTC.

This chain joins TRBV7-6 and TRBJ1-2, with D possibly TRBD1 on 5 matching bases. The CDR3 covers 15 residues. Germline CDR1 reads SGHVS; CDR2 reads FNYEAQ. Trimming took off 5 bases at V and 1 base at J, with 14 bases between the two ends. Written as DNA, the CDR3 is TGTGCCAGCAGCCCTGGAGGGACGCATAACTATGGCTACACCTTC. Translated, it gives CASSPGGTHNYGYTF.